The 30 T cell receptor beta chains below come from one sample, sequenced in a study of shared clonotypes between healthy human individuals. TCRdb keeps only in-frame clones here, not all; method: immunoSEQ multiplex PCR. The profile shows approximately 400,000 clones, 96% of them singletons. The sequencing input was memory CD8+ T cells sorted from blood. The subset was: CD45RO+ cells pooled with CCR7-negative TemRA cells. These receptor sequences come from a man aged 30 to 39 in good health.

The table lists this clone with a count of one. Here the CDR3 reads CASSPATAGNTEAFF. CDR3 sequence (DNA): TGTGCCAGCAGCCCTGCGACAGCTGGGAACACTGAAGCTTTCTTT. This rearrangement joins TRBV7-9 to TRBJ1-1; D perhaps matches TRBD1 (5 bases). The CDR3 runs to 15 residues. Germline V gene lookup returns CDR1 SEHNR and CDR2 FQNEAQ (reference sequence). Trimming removed 5 bases from V and 1 base from J, with 14 bases in between.

The rearrangement uses TRBV5-1 and TRBJ2-1, with a weak D call TRBD2 (6 bases). With 5 bases removed from V and 0 bases from J, the gap between germline ends came to 6 bases. The CDR3 loop spans 13 amino acids. Germline-derived CDR1 and CDR2 are SGHRS and YFSETQ. The CDR3 loop reads CASRTSSYNEQFF. The CDR3 region has the DNA TGCGCCAGCAGGACTAGCTCCTACAATGAGCAGTTCTTC.

This chain's CDR3 is CASASRGSGNTIYF. CDR3 bases: TGTGCCAGCGCCAGTCGAGGGTCGGGAAACACCATATATTTT. The V gene is TRBV25-1, the J gene TRBJ1-3; D gene ambiguous. The CDR3 extends over 14 amino acids. CDR1 is MGHDK, CDR2 SYGVNS, per germline. Trimming cost V 8 bases and J 4 bases, with 15 bases left between them.

This sequence joins TRBV27 and TRBJ2-7, with D tentatively TRBD2 (7 bases). The germline CDR1 and CDR2 sequences are MNHEY and SMNVEV (reference sequence). This CDR3 comprises 12 residues. Trimming pared 8 bases from V and 2 bases from J, leaving 10 bases between. The CDR3 bases are TGTGCCAGCTCGGGGGGCCCCTACGAGCAGTACTTC. This sequence encodes CASSGGPYEQYF.

V usage is TRBV6-5 and J usage is TRBJ2-7; D unresolved. The ends were cut back, 0 bases at V and 0 bases at J, with 6 bases in the middle. The CDR3 consists of 14 residues. CDR1 is MNHEY and CDR2 is SVGAGI in the germline V gene. The CDR3 DNA sequence: TGTGCCAGCAGTTACTCAGCGCGCTCCTACGAGCAGTACTTC. This codes for CASSYSARSYEQYF.

The chain joins TRBV2 to TRBJ2-7; a possible D gene is TRBD1 (5 bases). Germline lookup yields CDR1 SNHLY and CDR2 FYNNEI. The CDR3 runs to 14 residues. Trimming removed 4 bases from V and 2 bases from J, with 12 bases in between. The CDR3 region is CASSVQTAAYEQYF. The CDR3 nucleotides read TGTGCCAGCAGTGTTCAGACAGCAGCCTACGAGCAGTACTTC. The full variable domain, completed using reference TRBV2 and TRBJ2-7, is EPEVTQTPSHQVTQMGQEVILRCVPISNHLYFYWYRQILGQKVEFLVSFYNNEISEKSEIFDDQFSVERPDGSNFTLKIRSTKLEDSAMYFCASSVQTAAYEQYFGPGTRLTVT.

J is TRBJ1-4 and V is TRBV6-1; TRBD1 aligns across 8 bases. Germline CDR1 reads MNHNS; CDR2 reads SASEGT. Germline trimming cut 4 bases from V and 1 base from J; bases unmatched to any gene: 14. This CDR3 is built from 19 residues. In DNA form, the CDR3 reads TGTGCCAGCAGTGCATGGGACAGGCTTCTTAAGTTAACTAATGAAAAACTGTTTTTT. Translating it yields CASSAWDRLLKLTNEKLFF.

V gene TRBV7-2 combines with J gene TRBJ2-7, with a tentative D call TRBD2 (5 bases). The length of the CDR3 is 16 residues. The germline V gene has CDR1 SGHTA and CDR2 FQGNSA. Trimming cost V 5 bases and J 3 bases, with 20 bases left between them. The CDR3 loop reads CASSPPSTRKSYEQYF. The DNA for the CDR3 is TGTGCCAGCAGCCCGCCCTCAACTAGAAAAAGCTACGAGCAGTACTTC.

The chain links TRBV5-1 to TRBJ2-7; 7 bases match TRBD2. CDR3 size: 14 residues. V lost 2 bases, J lost 3 bases, and 5 bases stayed unmatched. CDR1 and CDR2 from the germline V gene are SGHRS and YFSETQ. The chain's CDR3 is CASSLAGSNYEQYF. For the CDR3, the DNA is TGCGCCAGCAGCTTAGCGGGATCCAACTACGAGCAGTACTTC.

The J gene is TRBJ1-2, the V gene TRBV4-1; unclear D gene. V lost 1 base to trimming and J lost 6 bases, with 18 bases between them. The CDR3 sequence is 16 residues long. The germline V gene encodes CDR1 MGHRA and CDR2 YSYEKL. The CDR3 region is CASSQVGNKEKDGYTF. The DNA for the CDR3 is TGCGCCAGCAGCCAAGTAGGAAACAAGGAGAAAGATGGCTACACCTTC.

The genes are TRBV11-2 and TRBJ2-3, with a weak D call TRBD2 (6 bases). The CDR3 has 14 residues. Germline assignment: CDR1 SGHAT and CDR2 FQNNGV. The V and J ends lost 3 bases and 3 bases respectively, with 10 bases between them. The CDR3 spells CASSFVGGTDTQYF. As DNA, the CDR3 is TGTGCCAGCAGCTTTGTCGGGGGAACAGATACGCAGTATTTT.

The rearrangement links TRBV19 to TRBJ1-5; 7 bases are a match to TRBD1. This CDR3 is 15 amino acids long. Looked up from germline, CDR1 is LNHDA and CDR2 is SQIVND (reference sequence). V lost 5 bases and J lost 4; bases outside the gene matches: 8. The CDR3 spells CASSRNDRANQPQHF. For the CDR3, the DNA is TGTGCCAGTAGTCGGAACGACAGGGCGAATCAGCCCCAGCATTTT.

J is TRBJ2-5 and V is TRBV29-1, with 16 bases matching TRBD2. The last part of the DNA fits TRBJ2-7 better; the J call may be wrong. Germline lookup yields CDR1 SQVTM and CDR2 ANQGSEA. The length of the CDR3 is 17 residues. The CDR3 nucleotides read TGCAGCGTTGACACCGGGACTAGCGGGAGGGTCCCCTACGAGCAGTACTTC. Amino acids: CSVDTGTSGRVPYEQYF.

This chain connects TRBV9 to TRBJ2-1; TRBD2 matches 12 bases. This CDR3 region has 19 residues. The germline gives CDR1 SGDLS, CDR2 YYNGEE. With V trimmed by 2 bases and J by 1 base, 10 bases remained unmatched. CDR3 residues: CASSVLGLAGGESYNEQFF. The CDR3, as DNA: TGTGCCAGCAGCGTCCTCGGTCTAGCGGGAGGGGAGTCCTACAATGAGCAGTTCTTC.

This rearrangement joins TRBV7-8 to TRBJ1-3; possible D gene TRBD1, 5 bases. CDR1 SGHVS and CDR2 FQNEAQ come from the germline V gene. CDR3 size: 16 residues. V was shortened by 1 base and J by 2 bases, with 12 bases between the two germline ends. CDR3 protein: CASSLGGWGAGNTIYF. In DNA form, the CDR3 reads TGTGCCAGCAGCTTAGGAGGGTGGGGGGCTGGAAACACCATATATTTT.

A single count supports this clone. The chain employs TRBV27 and TRBJ2-2, with D possibly being TRBD1 or TRBD2 (5 bases each). Germline V gene sequence: CDR1 MNHEY, CDR2 SMNVEV (reference sequence). The CDR3 contains 16 residues. V was cut by 8 bases and J by 5 bases, with 21 bases left in between. CDR3 in DNA: TGTGCCAGCTCCGTGGCCGTCGGGGCAGGTACCGGGGAGCTGTTTTTT. Translation: CASSVAVGAGTGELFF.

This chain joins TRBV7-9 and TRBJ2-7, with 7 bases identical to TRBD1. The CDR3 runs 14 residues. V was pared by 5 bases and J by 2 bases, with 6 bases of the junction left unmatched. Germline V lookup: CDR1 SEHNR, CDR2 FQNEAQ (reference sequence). The CDR3 region is CASSRTGQPYEQYF. Here the CDR3 DNA reads TGTGCCAGCAGCCGGACGGGACAGCCCTACGAGCAGTACTTC. Supplemented by reference TRBV7-9 and TRBJ2-7, the full variable domain reads DTGVSQNPRHKITKRGQNVTFRCDPISEHNRLYWYRQTLGQGPEFLTYFQNEAQLEKSRLLSDRFSAERPKGSFSTLEIQRTEQGDSAMYLCASSRTGQPYEQYFGPGTRLTVT.

The genes are TRBV6-1 and TRBJ2-5; 10 positions agree with TRBD2. Trimming took 6 bases from V and 5 from J; bases not matched to a gene: 6. The CDR3 runs 14 residues. Per the germline V gene, CDR1 is MNHNS and CDR2 is SASEGT. The CDR3 protein is CASRAGGPGETQYF. Written as DNA, the CDR3 is TGTGCCAGCAGAGCGGGAGGGCCGGGCGAGACCCAGTACTTC.

V usage is TRBV28 and J usage is TRBJ2-3; possible D gene TRBD2, 7 bases. This CDR3 has 15 residues. Trimming stripped 2 bases from V and 2 bases from J, with 11 bases between. The germline CDR1 and CDR2 sequences are MDHEN and SYDVKM. The CDR3 spells CASSLGGAATDTQYF. Written as DNA, the CDR3 is TGTGCCAGCAGTTTAGGGGGGGCGGCCACAGATACGCAGTATTTT.

This sequence joins TRBV6-5 and TRBJ2-7; possibly TRBD1 for D (6 bases). The CDR3 totals 15 residues. V was clipped by 7 bases and J by 3 bases, with 19 bases between them. Germline CDR1 MNHEY, CDR2 SVGAGI. As DNA, the CDR3 is TGTGCCAGCAAGTCTCGGCTCGACAGGTACTACGAGCAGTACTTC. This translates into CASKSRLDRYYEQYF.

The chain employs TRBV5-1 and TRBJ2-7; a possible D gene is TRBD2 (5 bases). V shed 0 bases and J shed 3 bases, with 10 bases lying between them. This CDR3 has 14 residues. CDR1 is SGHRS and CDR2 is YFSETQ in the germline V gene. The CDR3 nucleotides read TGCGCCAGCAGCTTGGCGGGAAAATTCTACGAGCAGTACTTC. Translation gives CASSLAGKFYEQYF.

The chain recombines TRBV15 with TRBJ2-7, with 7 bases aligning to TRBD2. The CDR3 is 15 amino acids. The germline V gene encodes CDR1 LNHNV and CDR2 YYDKDF (reference sequence). J gave up 6 bases and V 0 bases, and 8 bases lay outside the gene matches. The CDR3 nucleotides read TGTGCCACCAGCAGAGATATATGGGAGGGCCGCGAGCAGTACTTC. Its translation is CATSRDIWEGREQYF.

This sequence joins TRBV7-3 and TRBJ2-1; 7 nucleotides match TRBD2. The CDR3 loop spans 15 amino acids. Germline-derived CDR1 and CDR2 are SGHTA and FQGTGA. V was pared by 6 bases and J by 0 bases, with 5 bases of the junction left unmatched. This CDR3 reads CASSPSGASYNEQFF. In DNA, the CDR3 is TGTGCCAGCAGTCCTAGCGGAGCCTCCTACAATGAGCAGTTCTTC.

This chain uses TRBV29-1 with TRBJ2-3; TRBD2 matches at 12 bases. The CDR3 has 15 residues. Trimming cost V 8 bases and J 7 bases; bases outside gene matches: 13. Germline CDR1 reads SQVTM; CDR2 reads ANQGSEA. CDR3 residues: CSPRLLAGGSNTQYF. DNA for the CDR3: TGCAGCCCGCGACTTCTAGCGGGAGGGTCGAATACGCAGTATTTT.

The chain links TRBV5-4 to TRBJ1-4, with 10 nucleotides matching TRBD1. With 3 bases clipped from V and 6 bases from J, the junction kept 5 bases outside the gene matches. The CDR3 spans 15 residues. The germline V gene has CDR1 SGHNT and CDR2 YYREEE (reference sequence). The CDR3: CASSSTGTGDEKLFF. CDR3 nucleotides: TGTGCCAGCAGCTCGACCGGGACAGGGGATGAAAAACTGTTTTTT.

The chain is built from TRBV12-5 and TRBJ2-3; 13 bases match TRBD2. V trimming: 6 bases; J trimming: 1 base; junction bases outside the gene matches: 4. The CDR3 loop spans 16 amino acids. Germline V gene data show CDR1 as LGHNT and CDR2 as FRNRAP. CDR3 in DNA: TGTGCTAGTGGCGCGGGACTAGCGGGACGCACAGATACGCAGTATTTT. This translates into CASGAGLAGRTDTQYF.

This sequence joins TRBV28 and TRBJ1-1; 8 bases align to TRBD1. Germline V gene sequence: CDR1 MDHEN, CDR2 SYDVKM. The CDR3 has 15 amino acids. The V and J ends lost 3 bases and 8 bases, in that order; junction bases with no gene match: 11. The CDR3 reads CASSFPGTGRPEAFF. As DNA, the CDR3 is TGTGCCAGCAGTTTCCCCGGGACAGGCCGCCCGGAAGCTTTCTTT.

The rearrangement joins TRBV10-3 to TRBJ2-2, with D maybe TRBD1 (5 bases). Germline V gene sequence: CDR1 ENHRY, CDR2 SYGVKD. There are 13 residues in the CDR3. The V end was cut by 3 bases, the J end by 3 bases, with 5 bases between. CDR3 sequence reads: CAISEGDTGELFF. The CDR3 nucleotides are TGTGCCATCAGTGAAGGGGACACCGGGGAGCTGTTTTTT.

The chain employs TRBV5-4 and TRBJ2-5; 10 nucleotides line up with TRBD2. Trimming removed 1 base from V and 4 bases from J; junction bases left unmatched: 7. Germline loops: CDR1 SGHNT, CDR2 YYREEE (reference sequence). This CDR3 has 16 amino acids. In DNA form, the CDR3 reads TGTGCCAGCAGCTTGCCTCTAGCGGGAGAAGGAGAGACCCAGTACTTC. This codes for CASSLPLAGEGETQYF.

The chain couples TRBV29-1 to TRBJ2-7, with 12 bases identical to TRBD2. This CDR3 has 17 amino acids. CDR1 and CDR2 from the germline V gene are SQVTM and ANQGSEA. The J segment lost 4 bases and the V segment lost 7 bases, leaving 17 bases of the junction unmatched. CDR3 nucleotides: TGCAGCGCTTCCCACCCTCCTCTAGCGGGAGGGCGGTACGAGCAGTACTTC. Translated, it gives CSASHPPLAGGRYEQYF.